This T cell receptor (beta chain) was recorded in a study of cytomegalovirus exposure and HLA in healthy donors (dated by TCRdb to 2017 to 2019). Background on the whole study: An earlier analysis of roughly 630 of the donors reported roughly 270 Gb of sequence data and 100 million to 130 million unique TCR beta sequences from approximately 180 million T cells. An early release that covered about 640 HLA-typed donors contained 250 to 350 gigabases of sequencing data and about 84 million unique TCR sequences. Of the 350 to 400 genotyped donors, over 70% fell in the genetic ancestry cluster associated with self-reported Caucasian donors. The study aimed to test whether cataloging public T cell receptors could reveal signatures of past pathogen exposure. Using immunosequencing, the study profiled T cell repertoires from around 670 subjects and related those repertoires to cytomegalovirus serostatus. A separate validation cohort of roughly 110 different subjects was used in addition to the approximately 670-subject first cohort. High-throughput TCR immunosequencing, statistical association of individual TCRs with disease status, and machine learning were combined to predict cytomegalovirus infection status. A later analysis re-examined previously published TCR beta repertoires from about 670 donors and added high-resolution HLA genotyping to investigate patterns of TCR occurrence. Rather than using new phenotypic data, the later analysis identified candidate immune exposures from TCR beta sequences and from how often those sequences occurred across donors. An earlier analysis of roughly 600 of the donors used high-throughput TCR beta sequencing to judge whether each TCR beta V gene segment behaved as functional or pseudogenic. Donor age, sex, ethnicity and CMV serostatus were compiled together with the repertoire data. A later genetic analysis used genome-wide SNP genotypes for about 65% of the roughly 700 donors, treating that subset as a discovery cohort. Every repertoire in the discovery cohort had been generated on one and the same sequencing platform. Class I and class II HLA loci were covered by the typing at four-digit resolution. The number of donors typed differed by locus, with about 629-630 for A, B, C, DRB1 and DQB1, approximately 500 for DQA1, over 600 for DPA1, and about 450 for DPB1. Roughly 5 DR-DQ haplotypes were handled as single units for association and clustering, since linkage in the cohort was strong. Across 398 genotyped donors of the cohort, an average of 235,054 unique TCR beta nucleotide sequences per donor were sequenced, and roughly 18% of those sequences were non-productive.

The study at large found these results: The classifier was reported to diagnose cytomegalovirus status with high specificity and sensitivity in both the original and validation cohorts. A later genetic analysis reported fewer N-insertions in productive TCRs among donors in an Asian-associated ancestry cluster than the approximately 670-donor mean. A few of the identified cytomegalovirus-associated TCR beta chains were confirmed in vitro to be specific for cytomegalovirus antigens. The cohort was sequenced for TCR beta chains only, and without alpha or paired-chain data the features that could be detected were limited. In a later analysis, most CMV-associated TCR beta chains were found to appear HLA-restricted, with HLA associations seemingly driven largely by CMV exposure. The sequencing pipeline was judged likely to have produced a cluster of highly shared sequence variants as a technical artifact. Several of the top co-occurrence clusters appeared to be linked to parvovirus B19, influenza, CMV and Epstein-Barr virus, according to a later analysis. According to the authors, the approach could potentially be generalized to other disease states and immunological phenotypes. A later analysis found that HLA-associated TCR beta chains were more clonally expanded and had lower generation probabilities than equally common non-associated chains. In the study, 150 to 200 TCR beta chains were listed as associated with cytomegalovirus. In an earlier analysis of some 500 of the donors, most TCR beta V segments were observed in productive rearrangements about 87% or about 30% of the time, broadly matching IMGT annotations. Because some donors lacked HLA typing at each locus, the association tests relied only on the typed subset. Seventeen rarely observed V segments, including chromosome 9 orphons, were excluded from the earlier analysis of 550 to 700 of the donors because counts were too low. In a later genetic analysis, a missense DCLRE1C variant was associated with V-gene and J-gene trimming of TCR beta chains, and the association was replicated in an independent cohort. Immune exposure information for the cohort was limited to CMV serostatus. Specific HLA alleles were associated with roughly 16,000 TCR beta sequences at a false discovery rate of 0.05 in a later analysis. Presence/absence analyses assumed roughly uniform sequencing depth across donors, an assumption that may not hold. In a later analysis, TCR association rates were found to vary across HLA loci, with the most associated TCRs seen for DRB1 alleles and the fewest for HLA-C alleles. Across donors, most TCR sequences were observed very rarely, whereas some public TCRs were present in many individuals. A further reported finding was that TCR beta sequences accurately predicted the HLA-A and HLA-B alleles for most subjects in the first cohort. Correlated functional status among segregating V segments might reflect linkage disequilibrium, but an unknown experimental factor could not be ruled out. Assigning TCR associations to individual alleles was difficult when HLA alleles, especially DR and DQ, strongly co-occurred.

To prepare the library, the immunoSEQ multiplex PCR assay was applied. The multiplex PCR relied on a mix of 60 forward primers for TCR Vbeta segments and 13 reverse primers for TCR Jbeta segments. The CDR3 region of rearranged TCR beta genes was amplified from genomic DNA by a multiplex PCR assay. The amplified TCR beta libraries were sequenced on the Illumina HiSeq System as 87-base-pair reads. The study's processing was this. A later analysis tallied tens of millions of unique TCR beta chains across the 666 repertoires, and 10 million to 11 million of those chains were shared by two or more donors. To remove PCR and sequencing errors, raw reads were error-corrected and collapsed into unique sequences using a nearest-neighbor algorithm that merged closely related sequences. Alignment of CDR3 sequences to IMGT reference sequences was used to assign V, D and J gene segments. For a sequence to be retained, a match of at least six nucleotides was required to both a V gene segment and a J gene segment. Rearrangements were classified as productive when the CDR3 lacked stop codons and remained in frame with V and J, and all other rearrangements were classified as non-productive. Following IMGT convention, CDR3 was defined as the stretch from the second conserved V-encoded cysteine up to the conserved J-encoded phenylalanine. The earlier analysis of 500 to 650 of the donors excluded any sequence lacking an unambiguous match to a single V gene segment. An earlier analysis of 587 of the donors classified V segments as functional when productive rearrangements were above 56.7% and as segregating when the standard deviation between donors was above 5%. To diagnose cytomegalovirus status from the catalog of TCR beta chain sequences, a statistical classification framework was built. V and J gene assignment, in a later analysis, came from comparing TCR nucleotide sequences with IMGT/GENE-DB human TR gene sequences. The TCRdist pipeline was used in a later analysis to assign CDR3 sequences and most-parsimonious VDJ recombination scenarios. In a later analysis, every TCR beta chain was defined by the combination of its CDR3 amino acid sequence and its V-gene family, and reads without a unique V-gene family were dropped. A later analysis removed 592 highly shared, low-generation-probability nucleotide sequences to deal with suspected cross-contamination and a sequencing artifact. For each public chain, a later analysis derived a clonal expansion index from normalized ranks of inferred template counts within each repertoire. Generation probabilities in a later analysis came from a VDJ recombination model fitted to out-of-frame rearrangements, and those results were checked against IGoR. In a later analysis, TCR-TCR, TCR-HLA and TCR-CMV co-occurrence was scored with hypergeometric tests, and a repertoire-size bias correction was applied to TCR pairs. In a later analysis, false discovery rates were estimated by permuting HLA or CMV assignments 20 times. A later analysis grouped co-occurring TCRs with DBSCAN, adding TCRdist sequence similarity when clustering within HLA-allele-positive subsets. For co-occurrence clustering, repertoires with fewer than 30,000 or more than 120,000 public chains were excluded, along with roughly 5 repertoires with anomalous nucleotide sharing. TCRdb limited this immuneACCESS table to in-frame rearrangements with V and J called. A share of clones is missing; checked studies link under half to unresolved V genes, and the rest is unexplained. The DNA gave D and trimming, while V, J and clone size come from that table. The sample data list fewer than 150,000 clones, and 60% to 80% of these were observed just once. The top ten constitute roughly 8.3% of the sample.

Comment on this clone: Its target antigen remains unknown. No much larger clonotype is one base removed from it; base qualities were not supplied.

The cohort consisted of fewer than 700 healthy bone marrow donors. At the time of sampling, every cohort member was nominally healthy, though immune exposures that went unrecorded were likely present. The donor tested CMV seropositive, placing the donor among the 289 seropositive members of the cohort. Every donor gave a peripheral blood sample, and the peripheral blood mononuclear cells from that sample were used for TCR beta sequencing. Genomic DNA extraction from the blood cell samples was performed with the Qiagen DNeasy Blood Extraction Kit. Sequenced: PBMCs. The source of this sequence is a young man in good health and CMV-seropositive.

The CDR3 has the sequence CASSLGRGGTGELFF. The bases read TGCGCCAGCAGCCTAGGACGGGGTGGGACCGGGGAGCTGTTTTTT. This sequence uses TRBV4-1 and TRBJ2-2; a tentative D match to TRBD2 spans 5 bases. The CDR3 covers 15 residues, taking in both the cysteine and the phenylalanine. The kept DNA is CDR3 alone, 45 bases in frame from the first base. Deletion took 4 bases off V and 5 bases off J, with a span of 14 bases between the germline ends. In the germline V gene, CDR1 corresponds to MGHRA and CDR2 to YSYEKL.